The 15 T cell receptor beta chains below were found in one sample sequenced in a study of blood T cell repertoires in COVID-19. Only in-frame clones appear in the TCRdb table, and some are missing; sequencing was by immunoSEQ multiplex PCR. Of fewer than 350,000 clones in the sample, approximately 83% were seen once. Sequencing was performed on peripheral blood. These receptors came from a woman younger than 45 who had recovered from COVID-19.

The rearrangement links TRBV12-2 to TRBJ2-1; the table's D call, TRBD2, has no DNA check behind it. TRBV12-2 counts as a pseudogene. The CDR3 loop spans 18 amino acids. DNA for the CDR3: TGTGCAAGTCGCTTAGGTATTAGCGGGAGACTGCACTACAATGAGCAGTTCTTC. Translation: CASRLGISGRLHYNEQFF.

This rearrangement joins TRBV7-9 to TRBJ2-3, with 9 bases identical to TRBD2. The CDR3 consists of 16 residues. The germline CDR1 and CDR2 sequences are SEHNR and FQNEAQ (reference sequence). V gave up 2 bases and J gave up 3 bases; unmatched junction bases: 6. The DNA of the CDR3 is TGTGCCAGCAGCTTATATCCTAGCGGGACGACAGATACGCAGTATTTT. Translated: CASSLYPSGTTDTQYF.

In its sample, this clone was seen once. DNA for the CDR3: TGCGCCAGCAGCCAAGACCCTAGCGGGGGGTGGGAGACCCAGTACTTC. It yields the protein CASSQDPSGGWETQYF. V and J are TRBV4-1 and TRBJ2-5, with TRBD2 matching over 11 bases. CDR3 size: 16 residues. CDR1 and CDR2 (germline): MGHRA, YSYEKL. Trimming at V came to 0 bases and at J to 5 bases, leaving 5 bases not matched to a gene.

The gene calls are TRBV7-9 and TRBJ2-7; D is perhaps TRBD1 (5 bases). Germline V gene data show CDR1 as SEHNR and CDR2 as FQNEAQ (reference sequence). V lost 5 bases and J 4 bases, leaving 9 bases between the germline ends. The CDR3 is 12 amino acids. The CDR3 protein is CASSAQGYEQYF. The CDR3 coding sequence is TGTGCCAGCAGCGCCCAGGGATACGAGCAGTACTTC.

This clone was found a few times. J is TRBJ2-7 and V is TRBV27; 10 bases align to TRBD1. This CDR3 is built from 14 residues. The trim removed 3 bases at V and 3 bases at J, leaving 2 bases unmatched. Germline V gene data show CDR1 as MNHEY and CDR2 as SMNVEV (reference sequence). This chain's CDR3 is CASSFGTGVYEQYF. CDR3 DNA sequence: TGTGCCAGCAGTTTCGGGACAGGGGTCTACGAGCAGTACTTC.

This clone was detected only once. The chain has TRBV7-3 and TRBJ2-2, with D perhaps matching TRBD1 (6 bases). Between the trimmed V and J ends, which lost 2 bases and 4 bases, there was a span of 8 bases. The CDR3 spans 14 residues. Germline CDR1 SGHTA, CDR2 FQGTGA. CDR3 sequence: CASSLQGITGELFF. Written as DNA, the CDR3 is TGTGCCAGCAGCTTACAGGGGATCACCGGGGAGCTGTTTTTT.

The chain uses TRBV27 and TRBJ2-1; possibly TRBD1 for D (6 bases). With 8 bases removed from V and 0 bases from J, the gap between germline ends came to 11 bases. This CDR3 spans 14 amino acids. Germline CDR1 reads MNHEY; CDR2 reads SMNVEV (reference sequence). The CDR3: CASRQAHSYNEQFF. The CDR3 region has the DNA TGTGCCAGCCGACAGGCACACTCCTACAATGAGCAGTTCTTC.

V usage is TRBV4-1 and J usage is TRBJ1-6, with TRBD1 matching 11 bases. This CDR3 comprises 16 residues. Germline V CDR1 and CDR2: MGHRA, YSYEKL. The V gene end was trimmed by 4 bases and the J gene end by 9 bases; junction bases not matched to a gene: 8. The CDR3 DNA reads as TGCGCCAGCAGCCCCCGGGACAGGGGGGGGAGTTCACCCCTCCACTTT. Its translation: CASSPRDRGGSSPLHF.

The J gene is TRBJ1-1, the V gene TRBV6-5, with D uncertain. The length of the CDR3 is 15 residues. Germline assignment: CDR1 MNHEY and CDR2 SVGAGI. V lost 6 bases and J 1 base, leaving 15 bases between the germline ends. The CDR3 region has the DNA TGTGCCAGCAGACCCAGAAGGAGACCGAACACTGAAGCTTTCTTT. It is translated as CASRPRRRPNTEAFF.

The chain has TRBV7-9 and TRBJ2-2; D remains ambiguous. The V and J ends lost 2 bases and 1 base respectively, with 8 bases between them. The CDR3 extends over 15 amino acids. Per germline, CDR1 SEHNR and CDR2 FQNEAQ (reference sequence). The CDR3 reads CASSLREMNTGELFF. Written as DNA, the CDR3 is TGTGCCAGCAGCTTAAGAGAGATGAACACCGGGGAGCTGTTTTTT.

The chain is built from TRBV9 and TRBJ1-1; TRBD1 might be the D (5 bases). This CDR3 region has 14 residues. Germline lookup yields CDR1 SGDLS and CDR2 YYNGEE. V gave up 3 bases and J gave up 8 bases, with 17 bases separating them. CDR3 in DNA: TGTGCCAGCAGCGCCGCGGGACTCCCGGGGGAAGCTTTCTTT. This translates into CASSAAGLPGEAFF.

This chain uses TRBV7-2 with TRBJ2-4; perhaps TRBD2 as D (7 bases). V was pared by 1 base and J by 0 bases, with 16 bases between. The CDR3 totals 18 residues. The germline CDR1 and CDR2 sequences are SGHTA and FQGNSA. The chain's CDR3 is CASSLGGGLAVAKNIQYF. The CDR3 nucleotides are TGTGCCAGCAGCTTAGGGGGGGGGCTAGCGGTAGCCAAAAACATTCAGTACTTC.

This sequence joins TRBV2 and TRBJ1-5, with D possibly being TRBD1 (6 bases). The CDR3 is made up of 14 amino acids. Germline V gene sequence: CDR1 SNHLY, CDR2 FYNNEI. V was clipped by 7 bases and J by 4 bases, with 14 bases between them. CDR3 nucleotides: TGTGCCAGCAAGGGCCAGGGGCAGAATCAGCCCCAGCATTTT. Its translation is CASKGQGQNQPQHF.

CDR3 loop: CASSPARRILNQPQHF. The CDR3 DNA sequence: TGTGCCAGCAGCCCGGCTAGGCGCATTCTTAATCAGCCCCAGCATTTT. The chain employs TRBV12-1 and TRBJ1-5. TRBV12-1 is a known pseudogene. The CDR3 is made up of 16 amino acids.

In its sample, this clone was seen once. This chain links TRBV7-2 with TRBJ1-2; no clear D gene. There are 14 residues in the CDR3. Trimming took off 5 bases at V and 6 bases at J, with 16 bases between the two ends. The germline V gene encodes CDR1 SGHTA and CDR2 FQGNSA. In nucleotides, the CDR3 is TGTGCCAGCAGCCCGGCTCGGGGTTCCAATGGCTACACCTTC. This gives the protein CASSPARGSNGYTF.